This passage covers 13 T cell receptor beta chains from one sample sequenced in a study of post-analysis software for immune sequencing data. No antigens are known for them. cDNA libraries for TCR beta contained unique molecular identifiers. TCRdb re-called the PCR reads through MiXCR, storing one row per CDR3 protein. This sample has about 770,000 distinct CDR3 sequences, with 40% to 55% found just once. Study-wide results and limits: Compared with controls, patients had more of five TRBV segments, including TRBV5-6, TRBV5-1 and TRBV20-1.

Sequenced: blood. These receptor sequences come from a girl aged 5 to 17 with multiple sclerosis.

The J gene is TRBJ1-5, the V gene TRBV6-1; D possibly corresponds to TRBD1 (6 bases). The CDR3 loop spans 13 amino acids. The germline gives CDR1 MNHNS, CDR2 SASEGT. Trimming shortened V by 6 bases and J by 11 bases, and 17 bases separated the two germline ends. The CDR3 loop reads CASRNTGSRAQHF. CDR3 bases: TGTGCCAGCAGAAATACAGGGAGTAGGGCCCAGCATTTT.

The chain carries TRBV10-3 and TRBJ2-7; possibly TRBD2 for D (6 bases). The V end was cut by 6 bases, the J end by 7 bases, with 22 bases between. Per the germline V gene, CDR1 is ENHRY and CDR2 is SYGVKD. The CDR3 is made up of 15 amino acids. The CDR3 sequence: CAIRNGTGTYNEQYF. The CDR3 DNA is TGTGCCATCAGAAATGGGACTGGCACCTACAATGAGCAGTACTTC.

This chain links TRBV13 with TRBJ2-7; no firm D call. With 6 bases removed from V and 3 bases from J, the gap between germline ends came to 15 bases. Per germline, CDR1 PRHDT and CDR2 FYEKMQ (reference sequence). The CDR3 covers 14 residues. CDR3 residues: CASSFRDGNYEQYF. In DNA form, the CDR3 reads TGTGCCAGCAGTTTCCGAGACGGAAACTACGAGCAGTACTTC.

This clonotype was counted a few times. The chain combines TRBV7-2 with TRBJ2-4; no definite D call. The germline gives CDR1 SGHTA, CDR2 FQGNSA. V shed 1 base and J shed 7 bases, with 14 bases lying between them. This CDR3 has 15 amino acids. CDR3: CASSLGLGEGNIQYF. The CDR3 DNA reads TGTGCCAGCAGCTTAGGCCTGGGCGAAGGGAACATTCAGTACTTC. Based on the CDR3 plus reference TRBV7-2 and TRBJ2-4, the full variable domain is GAGVSQSPSNKVTEKGKDVELRCDPISGHTALYWYRQSLGQGLEFLIYFQGNSAPDKSGLPSDRFSAERTGGSVSTLTIQRTQQEDSAVYLCASSLGLGEGNIQYFGAGTRLSVL.

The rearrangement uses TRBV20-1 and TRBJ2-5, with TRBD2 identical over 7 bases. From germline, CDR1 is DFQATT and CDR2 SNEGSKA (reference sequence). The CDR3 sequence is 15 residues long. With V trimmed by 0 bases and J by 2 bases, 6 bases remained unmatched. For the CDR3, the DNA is TGCAGTGCTAGAGATTACACTAGCGTGCAAGAGACCCAGTACTTC. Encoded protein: CSARDYTSVQETQYF.

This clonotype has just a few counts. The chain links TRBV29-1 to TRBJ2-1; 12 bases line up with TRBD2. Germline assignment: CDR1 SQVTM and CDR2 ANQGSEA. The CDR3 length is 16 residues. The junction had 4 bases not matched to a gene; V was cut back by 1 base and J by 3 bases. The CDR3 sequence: CSVEGGLAGNYNEQFF. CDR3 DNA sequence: TGCAGCGTTGAAGGAGGACTAGCGGGAAACTACAATGAGCAGTTCTTC.

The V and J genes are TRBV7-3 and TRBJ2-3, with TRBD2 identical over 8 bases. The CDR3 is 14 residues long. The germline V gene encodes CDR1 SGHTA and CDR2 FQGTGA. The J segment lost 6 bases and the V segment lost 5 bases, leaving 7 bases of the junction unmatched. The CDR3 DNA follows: TGTGCCAGCAGCCCGGGACTAGTTTCCGATACGCAGTATTTT. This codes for CASSPGLVSDTQYF.

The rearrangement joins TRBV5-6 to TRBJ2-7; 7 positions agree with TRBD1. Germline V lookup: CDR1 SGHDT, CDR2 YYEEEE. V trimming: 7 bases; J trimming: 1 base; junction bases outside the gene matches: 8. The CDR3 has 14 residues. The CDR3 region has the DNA TGTGCCAGCCGCGACAGGGATTTATCCTACGAGCAGTACTTC. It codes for CASRDRDLSYEQYF.

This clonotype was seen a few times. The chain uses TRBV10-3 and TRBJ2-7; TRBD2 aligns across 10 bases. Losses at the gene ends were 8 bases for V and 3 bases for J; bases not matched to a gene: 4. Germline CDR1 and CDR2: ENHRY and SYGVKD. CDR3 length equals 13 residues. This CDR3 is CAIGASGGYEQYF. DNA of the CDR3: TGTGCCATCGGGGCTAGCGGGGGCTACGAGCAGTACTTC.

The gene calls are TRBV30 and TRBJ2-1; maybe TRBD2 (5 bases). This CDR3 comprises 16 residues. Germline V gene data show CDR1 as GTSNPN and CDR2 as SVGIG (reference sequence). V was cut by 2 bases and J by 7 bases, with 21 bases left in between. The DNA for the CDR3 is TGTGCCTGGAGTTTTTCCCTTCTAGCTGTAGGGAATGAGCAGTTCTTC. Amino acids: CAWSFSLLAVGNEQFF.

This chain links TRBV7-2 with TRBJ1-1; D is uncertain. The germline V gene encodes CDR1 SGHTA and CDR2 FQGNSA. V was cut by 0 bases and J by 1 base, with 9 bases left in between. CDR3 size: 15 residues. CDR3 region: CASSLAGGWNTEAFF. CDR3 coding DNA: TGTGCCAGCAGCTTAGCGGGAGGATGGAACACTGAAGCTTTCTTT.

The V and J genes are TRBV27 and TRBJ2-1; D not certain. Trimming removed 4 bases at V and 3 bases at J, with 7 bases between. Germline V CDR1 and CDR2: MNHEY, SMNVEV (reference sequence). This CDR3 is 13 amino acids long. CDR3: CASSSHLYNEQFF. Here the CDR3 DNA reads TGTGCCAGCAGTTCCCACCTCTACAATGAGCAGTTCTTC.

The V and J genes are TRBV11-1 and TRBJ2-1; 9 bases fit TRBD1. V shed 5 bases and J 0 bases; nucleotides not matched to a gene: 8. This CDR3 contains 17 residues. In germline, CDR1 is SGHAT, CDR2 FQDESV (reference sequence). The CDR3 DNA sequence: TGTGCCAGCAGCCCTCGGGACAGGGAAAGCTCCTACAATGAGCAGTTCTTC. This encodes CASSPRDRESSYNEQFF.